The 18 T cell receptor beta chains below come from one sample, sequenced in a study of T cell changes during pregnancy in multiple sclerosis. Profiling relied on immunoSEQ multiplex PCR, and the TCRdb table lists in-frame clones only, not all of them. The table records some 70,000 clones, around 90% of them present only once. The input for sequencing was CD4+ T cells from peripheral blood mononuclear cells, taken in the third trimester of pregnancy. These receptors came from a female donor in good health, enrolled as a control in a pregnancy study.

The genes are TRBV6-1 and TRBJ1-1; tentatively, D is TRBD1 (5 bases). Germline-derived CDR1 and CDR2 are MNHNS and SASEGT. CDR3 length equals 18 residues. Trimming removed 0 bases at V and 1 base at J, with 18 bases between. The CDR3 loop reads CASSEAWNRDSKNTEAFF. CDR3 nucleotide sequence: TGTGCCAGCAGTGAAGCGTGGAACCGGGACTCTAAGAACACTGAAGCTTTCTTT.

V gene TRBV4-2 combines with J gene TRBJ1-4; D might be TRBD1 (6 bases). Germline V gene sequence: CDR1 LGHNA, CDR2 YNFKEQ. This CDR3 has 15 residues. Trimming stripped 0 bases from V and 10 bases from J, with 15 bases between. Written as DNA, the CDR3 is TGTGCCAGCAGCCAAGATAGGACAGCGTTGGGAAAACTGTTTTTT. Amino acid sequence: CASSQDRTALGKLFF.

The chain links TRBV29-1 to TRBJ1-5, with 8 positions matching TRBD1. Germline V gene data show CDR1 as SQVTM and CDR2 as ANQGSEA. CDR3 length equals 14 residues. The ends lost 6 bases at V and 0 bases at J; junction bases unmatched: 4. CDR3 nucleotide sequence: TGCAGCGTGACAGGGGTGGATAGCAATCAGCCCCAGCATTTT. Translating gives CSVTGVDSNQPQHF.

The CDR3: CASKTNQAGGYTQYF. CDR3 sequence (DNA): TGTGCCAGCAAAACGAACCAAGCGGGGGGGTATACGCAGTATTTT. The V gene is TRBV6-5, the J gene TRBJ2-3; TRBD2 matches at 10 bases. The CDR3 is made up of 15 amino acids. Trimming took 7 bases from V and 7 from J; bases not matched to a gene: 11. Germline CDR1 MNHEY, CDR2 SVGAGI.

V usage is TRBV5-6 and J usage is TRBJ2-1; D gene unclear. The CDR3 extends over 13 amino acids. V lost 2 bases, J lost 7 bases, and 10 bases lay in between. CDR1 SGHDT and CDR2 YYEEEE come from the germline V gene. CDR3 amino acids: CASSFGRRNEQFF. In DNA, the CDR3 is TGTGCCAGCAGCTTCGGCAGGCGAAATGAGCAGTTCTTC.

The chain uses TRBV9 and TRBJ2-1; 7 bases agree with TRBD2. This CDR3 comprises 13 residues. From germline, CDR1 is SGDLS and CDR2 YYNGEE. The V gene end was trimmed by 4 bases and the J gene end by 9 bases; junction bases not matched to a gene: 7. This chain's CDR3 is CASSSHSGSEQFF. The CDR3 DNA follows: TGTGCCAGCAGCTCCCATAGCGGGTCTGAGCAGTTCTTC.

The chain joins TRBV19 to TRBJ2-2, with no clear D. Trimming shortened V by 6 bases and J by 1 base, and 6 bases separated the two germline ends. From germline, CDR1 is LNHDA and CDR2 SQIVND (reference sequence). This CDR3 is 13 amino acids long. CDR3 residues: CASSEQNTGELFF. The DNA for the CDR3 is TGTGCCAGTAGCGAGCAGAACACCGGGGAGCTGTTTTTT. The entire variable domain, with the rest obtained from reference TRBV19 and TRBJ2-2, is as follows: DGGITQSPKYLFRKEGQNVTLSCEQNLNHDAMYWYRQDPGQGLRLIYYSQIVNDFQKGDIAEGYSVSREKKESFPLTVTSAQKNPTAFYLCASSEQNTGELFFGEGSRLTVL.

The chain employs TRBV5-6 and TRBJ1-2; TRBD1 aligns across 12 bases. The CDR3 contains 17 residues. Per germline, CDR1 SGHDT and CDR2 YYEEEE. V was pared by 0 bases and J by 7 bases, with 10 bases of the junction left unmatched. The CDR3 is CASSLGNPGQGAGGYTF. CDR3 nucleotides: TGTGCCAGCAGCTTGGGGAATCCGGGACAGGGGGCGGGTGGCTACACCTTC.

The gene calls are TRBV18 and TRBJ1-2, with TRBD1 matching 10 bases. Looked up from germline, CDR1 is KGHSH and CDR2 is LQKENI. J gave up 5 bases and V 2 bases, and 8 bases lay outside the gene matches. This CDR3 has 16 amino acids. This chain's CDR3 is CASSPSTGGWGYGYTF. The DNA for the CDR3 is TGTGCCAGCTCACCATCGACAGGGGGCTGGGGGTATGGCTACACCTTC.

The CDR3 sequence is CASSRPWRPREETQYF. CDR3 nucleotide sequence: TGCGCCAGCAGCCGCCCCTGGCGGCCCAGGGAAGAGACCCAGTACTTC. The chain links TRBV4-3 to TRBJ2-5, with D possibly matching TRBD1 (5 bases). V lost 4 bases, J lost 3 bases, and 18 bases lay in between. The germline gives CDR1 LGHNA, CDR2 YSLEER. The CDR3 has 16 residues.

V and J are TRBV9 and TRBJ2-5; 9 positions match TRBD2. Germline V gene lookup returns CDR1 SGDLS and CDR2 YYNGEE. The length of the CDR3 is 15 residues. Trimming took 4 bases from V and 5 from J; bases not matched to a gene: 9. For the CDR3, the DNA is TGTGCCAGCAGCAAGAGCGGGGGGCTATCTGAGACCCAGTACTTC. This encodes CASSKSGGLSETQYF.

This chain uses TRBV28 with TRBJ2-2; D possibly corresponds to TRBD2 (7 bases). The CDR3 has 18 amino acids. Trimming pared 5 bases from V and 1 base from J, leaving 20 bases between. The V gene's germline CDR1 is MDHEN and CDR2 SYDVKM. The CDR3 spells CASSPGGRGRGNTGELFF. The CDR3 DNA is TGTGCCAGCAGTCCGGGGGGCCGGGGACGGGGGAACACCGGGGAGCTGTTTTTT.

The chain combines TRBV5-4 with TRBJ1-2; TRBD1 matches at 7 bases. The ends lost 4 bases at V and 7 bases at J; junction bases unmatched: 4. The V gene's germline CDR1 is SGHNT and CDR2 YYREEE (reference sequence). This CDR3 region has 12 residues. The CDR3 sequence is CASSTGTVGYTF. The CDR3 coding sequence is TGTGCCAGCAGCACAGGGACAGTTGGCTACACCTTC.

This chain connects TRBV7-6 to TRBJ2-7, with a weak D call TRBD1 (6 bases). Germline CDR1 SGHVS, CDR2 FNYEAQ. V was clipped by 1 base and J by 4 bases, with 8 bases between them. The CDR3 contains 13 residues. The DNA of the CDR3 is TGTGCCAGCAGCTTAGGAGGACAGTACGAGCAGTACTTC. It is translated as CASSLGGQYEQYF.

CDR3 sequence (DNA): TGTGCCAGCAGCCAATACAGGGGGCTGAGGTACGAGCAGTACTTC. Its translation is CASSQYRGLRYEQYF. The chain carries TRBV7-9 and TRBJ2-7; TRBD1 matches 9 bases. Losses at the gene ends were 5 bases for V and 4 bases for J; bases not matched to a gene: 9. The CDR3 runs to 15 residues. From germline, CDR1 is SEHNR and CDR2 FQNEAQ (reference sequence).

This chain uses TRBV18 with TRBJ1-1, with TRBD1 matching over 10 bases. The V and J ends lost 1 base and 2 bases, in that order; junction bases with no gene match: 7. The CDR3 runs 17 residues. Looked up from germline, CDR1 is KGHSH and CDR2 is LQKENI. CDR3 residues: CASSPLGQGVGNTEAFF. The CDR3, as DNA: TGTGCCAGCTCACCACTCGGACAGGGGGTGGGTAACACTGAAGCTTTCTTT. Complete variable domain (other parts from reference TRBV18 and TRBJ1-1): NAGVMQNPRHLVRRRGQEARLRCSPMKGHSHVYWYRQLPEEGLKFMVYLQKENIIDESGMPKERFSAEFPKEGPSILRIQQVVRGDSAAYFCASSPLGQGVGNTEAFFGQGTRLTVV.

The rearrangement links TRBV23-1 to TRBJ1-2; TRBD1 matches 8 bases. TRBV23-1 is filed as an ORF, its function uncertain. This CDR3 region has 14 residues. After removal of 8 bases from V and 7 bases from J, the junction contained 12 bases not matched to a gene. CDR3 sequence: CASGPYRGTGGYTF. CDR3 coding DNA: TGCGCCAGCGGGCCCTACAGGGGGACGGGTGGCTACACCTTC.

The CDR3 is CASSQDNQGSAKNIQYF. The DNA for the CDR3 is TGTGCCAGCAGCCAAGATAATCAGGGGTCGGCCAAAAACATTCAGTACTTC. The chain couples TRBV4-2 to TRBJ2-4, with TRBD1 as a possible D gene (6 bases). This CDR3 has 17 amino acids. Trimming took 0 bases from V and 1 from J, leaving 13 bases between them. Germline CDR1 LGHNA, CDR2 YNFKEQ.